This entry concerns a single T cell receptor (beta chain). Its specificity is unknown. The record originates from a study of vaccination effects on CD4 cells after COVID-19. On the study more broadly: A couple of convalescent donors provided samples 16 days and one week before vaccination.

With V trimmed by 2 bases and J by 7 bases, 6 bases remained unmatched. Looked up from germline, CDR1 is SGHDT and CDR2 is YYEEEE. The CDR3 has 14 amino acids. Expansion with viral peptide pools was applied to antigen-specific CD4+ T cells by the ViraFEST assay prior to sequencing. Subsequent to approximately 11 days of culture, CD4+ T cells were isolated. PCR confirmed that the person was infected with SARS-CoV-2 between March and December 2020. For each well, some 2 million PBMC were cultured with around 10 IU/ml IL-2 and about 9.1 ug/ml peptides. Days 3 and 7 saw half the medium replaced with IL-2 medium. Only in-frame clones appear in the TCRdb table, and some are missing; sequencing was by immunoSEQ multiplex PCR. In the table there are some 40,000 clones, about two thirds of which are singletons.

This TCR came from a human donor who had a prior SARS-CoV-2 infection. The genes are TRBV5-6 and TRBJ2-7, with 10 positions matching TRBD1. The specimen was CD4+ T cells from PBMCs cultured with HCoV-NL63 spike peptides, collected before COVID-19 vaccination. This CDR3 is CASSFRDRGWEQYF. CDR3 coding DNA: TGTGCCAGCAGCTTCCGGGACAGGGGTTGGGAGCAGTACTTC.